Following are 27 T cell receptor beta chains from one sample sequenced in a study of beta chain features in type 1 diabetes (dated by TCRdb to the late 2010s). The library was obtained by the immunoSEQ multiplex PCR assay. The entire isolated RNA was reverse transcribed using the High Capacity cDNA Reverse Transcription Kit, and thus expressed TCRB transcripts were sequenced. TCRdb took this table from immuneACCESS and kept in-frame rearrangements with V and J called. Such tables lack part of the clones; where checked against another copy, unresolved V genes explain under half of the gap, and the rest is unexplained. For this sample there are 300,000 to 450,000 clones; about 20% appear just once. The top ten constitute about 0.044% of the sample. The sample taken for sequencing was naive CD4+ T cells from blood. The cell subset or site label for this specimen denotes: true naive CD4+ T cells. The receptors were sampled from a woman aged 18-35 years in good health.

This clone has a handful of counts. V gene TRBV21-1 combines with J gene TRBJ1-5. TRBV21-1 is a recognized pseudogene. The CDR3 totals 13 residues. The DNA for the CDR3 is TGTGCCAGCAGCCCTGATAGAAATCAGCCCCAGCATTTT. This encodes CASSPDRNQPQHF.

This clone was counted only a few times. The rearrangement links TRBV5-1 to TRBJ1-1; D may be TRBD1 (6 bases). Per germline, CDR1 SGHRS and CDR2 YFSETQ. The CDR3 consists of 13 residues. Trimming stripped 1 base from V and 4 bases from J, with 8 bases between. The CDR3 loop reads CASSLLGGTEAFF. DNA for the CDR3: TGCGCCAGCAGCTTGTTAGGGGGCACTGAAGCTTTCTTT.

This sequence joins TRBV21-1 and TRBJ2-5; the D segment call TRBD2 is taken from the table without a DNA check. TRBV21-1 is termed a pseudogene. The CDR3 sequence is 15 residues long. CDR3 amino acids: CASSKRFPVEETQYF. As DNA, the CDR3 is TGTGCCAGCAGCAAGCGGTTCCCGGTTGAGGAGACCCAGTACTTC.

Only a few counts were recorded for this clone. The CDR3 protein is CASSLDRGNTEAFF. CDR3 bases: TGTGCCAGCAGCCTGGACAGGGGGAACACTGAAGCTTTCTTT. The V call is TRBV5-4, the J call TRBJ1-1; 9 nucleotides agree with TRBD1. CDR3 length equals 14 residues. Germline CDR1 and CDR2: SGHNT and YYREEE (reference sequence). The J segment lost 1 base and the V segment lost 4 bases, leaving 2 bases of the junction unmatched.

The chain is built from TRBV10-3 and TRBJ2-1; 9 positions match TRBD1. The CDR3 extends over 17 amino acids. Germline values: CDR1 ENHRY, CDR2 SYGVKD. V was pared by 6 bases and J by 5 bases, with 14 bases of the junction left unmatched. The CDR3 here is CAIRLSIRGQGHNEQFF. The DNA of the CDR3 is TGTGCCATCAGACTCTCGATCCGGGGACAGGGCCACAATGAGCAGTTCTTC.

As for this clone: A junction end diverges from the germline sequence, so it may reflect a read error. This chain's CDR3 is CASSFPQGRETQYF. The CDR3 region has the DNA TGTGCTAGCAGCTTCCCCCAGGGGCGAGAGACCCAGTACTTC. This chain joins TRBV7-7 and TRBJ2-5; D may be TRBD1 (6 bases). Germline loops: CDR1 SSHAT, CDR2 FNYEAQ (reference sequence). The CDR3 covers 14 residues.

The chain links TRBV7-2 to TRBJ2-1; 9 bases are shared with TRBD2. Germline V gives CDR1 SGHTA, CDR2 FQGNSA. V shed 6 bases and J 12 bases; nucleotides not matched to a gene: 6. The CDR3 totals 12 residues. Here the CDR3 reads CASRGTSLSQFF. In nucleotides, the CDR3 is TGTGCCAGCAGGGGGACTAGCTTATCGCAGTTCTTC.

In this sample, this clone turned up a few times. The gene calls are TRBV28 and TRBJ2-5; D may be TRBD1 (6 bases). The CDR3 has 15 residues. Germline CDR1 is MDHEN and CDR2 is SYDVKM. V dropped 5 bases and J dropped 4 bases, with 17 bases sitting between them. This CDR3 is CASSQPPGRGETQYF. For the CDR3, the DNA is TGTGCCAGCAGTCAACCTCCGGGCAGGGGAGAGACCCAGTACTTC.

The chain links TRBV29-1 to TRBJ2-5, with D possibly being TRBD2 (6 bases). The CDR3 contains 11 residues. V lost 1 base, J lost 13 bases, and 13 bases lay in between. Germline V gene data show CDR1 as SQVTM and CDR2 as ANQGSEA. The CDR3 coding sequence is TGCAGCGTTGAAGTAGGGACTCGCGGGTACTTC. It codes for CSVEVGTRGYF. The full variable domain, completed using reference TRBV29-1 and TRBJ2-5, is SAVISQKPSRDICQRGTSLTIQCQVDSQVTMMFWYRQQPGQSLTLIATANQGSEATYESGFVIDKFPISRPNLTFSTLTVSNMSPEDSSIYLCSVEVGTRGYFGPGTRLLVL.

This clone was detected a few times. V usage is TRBV4-2 and J usage is TRBJ2-2, with TRBD1 matching 9 bases. Germline V gene lookup returns CDR1 LGHNA and CDR2 YNFKEQ. The CDR3 totals 14 residues. V lost 3 bases and J lost 7; bases outside the gene matches: 3. The CDR3 DNA follows: TGTGCCAGCAGCCACCCGGACAGGGGCGGGGAGCTGTTTTTT. Its protein is CASSHPDRGGELFF.

The CDR3 sequence is CASSSERNYEQYF. The CDR3 DNA reads as TGTGCCAGCAGTTCAGAGCGGAACTACGAGCAGTACTTC. The V and J genes are TRBV27 and TRBJ2-7, with D perhaps TRBD2 (5 bases). CDR1 is MNHEY, CDR2 SMNVEV, per germline (reference sequence). Between the trimmed V and J ends, which lost 4 bases and 3 bases, there was a span of 10 bases. This CDR3 comprises 13 residues.

The chain employs TRBV2 and TRBJ2-2, with D maybe TRBD1 (5 bases). The CDR3 is made up of 14 amino acids. CDR1 is SNHLY, CDR2 FYNNEI, per germline. V was cut by 11 bases and J by 6 bases, with 19 bases left in between. Here the CDR3 reads CASKIAQGPGELFF. The CDR3 DNA is TGTGCCTCAAAAATAGCCCAGGGTCCCGGGGAGCTGTTTTTT.

In this sample, this clone turned up a few times. The CDR3 coding sequence is TGTGCCAGCAGCTTGAGCGCAGGGGGAGAGACCCAGTACTTC. Its protein is CASSLSAGGETQYF. The chain has TRBV5-4 and TRBJ2-5; 7 nucleotides agree with TRBD1. The CDR3 totals 14 residues. J lost 4 bases, V lost 1 base, and 4 bases had no gene match. CDR1 is SGHNT, CDR2 YYREEE, per germline (reference sequence).

This chain joins TRBV7-3 and TRBJ2-1; D is perhaps TRBD1 (6 bases). The CDR3 consists of 13 residues. The V end was cut by 5 bases, the J end by 5 bases, with 10 bases between. Germline CDR1 SGHTA, CDR2 FQGTGA. The CDR3 region is CASSADRNNEQFF. The CDR3 region has the DNA TGTGCCAGCAGCGCGGACAGAAACAATGAGCAGTTCTTC.

This clone showed up just a few times. At the DNA level, this CDR3 is encoded by other sequences in the same sample as well. J is TRBJ1-2 and V is TRBV14; D not resolved. Germline loops: CDR1 SGHDN, CDR2 FVKESK. The CDR3 runs to 13 residues. V lost 0 bases, J lost 2 bases, and 4 bases lay in between. The CDR3 nucleotides are TGTGCCAGCAGCCAAGATCGGAACTATGGCTACACCTTC. Encoded protein: CASSQDRNYGYTF.

This clone has only a few counts. The chain joins TRBV29-1 to TRBJ1-2; possibly TRBD1 for D (5 bases). Germline V lookup: CDR1 SQVTM, CDR2 ANQGSEA. V lost 6 bases to trimming and J lost 6 bases, with 17 bases between them. The CDR3 has 13 residues. This chain's CDR3 is CSVLRAQGDGYTF. The DNA of the CDR3 is TGCAGCGTCCTCAGGGCCCAGGGCGATGGCTACACCTTC.

This clone has more than one count but fewer than ten. The chain uses TRBV4-1 and TRBJ2-1; a weak D match, TRBD2 (6 bases). The CDR3 is 12 amino acids. Germline V CDR1 and CDR2: MGHRA, YSYEKL. Trimming pared 2 bases from V and 16 bases from J, leaving 15 bases between. The CDR3, as DNA: TGCGCCAGCAGCCAACCGGGACTCCAAGGATTCTTC. Residues: CASSQPGLQGFF.

The V and J genes are TRBV4-1 and TRBJ2-2, with 15 bases fitting TRBD2. The CDR3 is 19 amino acids. Per germline, CDR1 MGHRA and CDR2 YSYEKL. The V and J ends lost 2 bases and 5 bases, in that order; junction bases with no gene match: 9. The CDR3 reads CASSQYGTSGRWGTGELFF. The CDR3 nucleotides are TGCGCCAGCAGCCAATACGGGACTAGCGGGAGGTGGGGGACCGGGGAGCTGTTTTTT.

This clone appeared a few times. This chain's CDR3 is CSGLPGHQNTEAFF. CDR3 nucleotides: TGCAGCGGCCTACCGGGACACCAGAACACTGAAGCTTTCTTT. V and J are TRBV29-1 and TRBJ1-1, with D tentatively TRBD1 (6 bases). Germline values: CDR1 SQVTM, CDR2 ANQGSEA. V was trimmed by 7 bases and J by 1 base, leaving 16 bases between them. The CDR3 spans 14 residues.

This clone has only a few counts. This chain joins TRBV5-1 and TRBJ1-1, with D possibly matching TRBD1 (6 bases). The CDR3 consists of 14 residues. From germline, CDR1 is SGHRS and CDR2 YFSETQ. The germline V and J ends were trimmed by 4 bases and 4 bases, with 14 bases remaining between them. CDR3 sequence reads: CASSPGQRSTEAFF. In nucleotides, the CDR3 is TGCGCCAGCAGCCCCGGACAGAGGAGCACTGAAGCTTTCTTT.

At least ten counts were recorded for this clone. V usage is TRBV23-1 and J usage is TRBJ2-5; weak D call: TRBD2 (5 bases). TRBV23-1 carries the ORF label, with uncertain function. V was cut by 2 bases and J by 7 bases, with 14 bases left in between. This CDR3 has 14 amino acids. DNA of the CDR3: TGCGCCAGCAGTCAAGGCGGGCCAATGTGGACCCAGTACTTC. Translated, it gives CASSQGGPMWTQYF.

Only a few counts were recorded for this clone. The CDR3 is CASFGGGSYEQYF. The DNA for the CDR3 is TGTGCTAGCTTTGGGGGGGGCTCCTACGAGCAGTACTTC. The chain couples TRBV12-5 to TRBJ2-7; 7 positions match TRBD2. The V segment lost 9 bases and the J segment 0 bases; nucleotides outside the gene matches: 5. CDR1 and CDR2 (germline): LGHNT, FRNRAP. This CDR3 comprises 13 residues. The complete variable domain, with remaining parts taken from reference TRBV12-5 and TRBJ2-7, reads DARVTQTPRHKVTEMGQEVTMRCQPILGHNTVFWYRQTMMQGLELLAYFRNRAPLDDSGMPKDRFSAEMPDATLATLKIQPSEPRDSAVYFCASFGGGSYEQYFGPGTRLTVT.

This CDR3 is CASSLVGLGDEQYF. The CDR3 DNA is TGTGCCAGCAGCTTGGTTGGTTTAGGGGACGAGCAGTACTTC. The chain joins TRBV5-4 to TRBJ2-7; D possibly corresponds to TRBD1 (5 bases). Trimming took off 0 bases at V and 5 bases at J, with 12 bases between the two ends. The CDR3 spans 14 residues. Germline-derived CDR1 and CDR2 are SGHNT and YYREEE (reference sequence).

The chain joins TRBV23-1 to TRBJ1-5; weak D call: TRBD1 (6 bases). TRBV23-1 is annotated as an ORF whose role is uncertain. The CDR3 length is 18 residues. The ends were cut back, 1 base at V and 0 bases at J, with 16 bases in the middle. The CDR3 nucleotides read TGCGCCAGCAGTCAATTCGAACGGACAGCATATAGCAATCAGCCCCAGCATTTT. The encoded protein is CASSQFERTAYSNQPQHF.

This clone was recorded a few times. V and J are TRBV7-2 and TRBJ2-5; perhaps TRBD2 as D (5 bases). The CDR3 has 14 residues. From germline, CDR1 is SGHTA and CDR2 FQGNSA. V was clipped by 2 bases and J by 6 bases, with 13 bases between them. CDR3 amino acids: CASSLTGDVKTQYF. DNA of the CDR3: TGTGCCAGCAGCTTAACCGGGGATGTAAAGACCCAGTACTTC.

The CDR3 DNA is TGCGCCAGCAGCTTGGCCCCGGGACAGGGGTACAATGAGCAGTTCTTC. It is translated as CASSLAPGQGYNEQFF. V usage is TRBV5-1 and J usage is TRBJ2-1; 10 positions match TRBD1. The CDR3 covers 16 residues. Trimming took 0 bases from V and 4 from J; bases not matched to a gene: 4. Germline assignment: CDR1 SGHRS and CDR2 YFSETQ.

The chain recombines TRBV4-2 with TRBJ2-7, with D uncertain. Trimming removed 3 bases at V and 1 base at J, with 10 bases between. The germline gives CDR1 LGHNA, CDR2 YNFKEQ. This CDR3 comprises 14 residues. Written as DNA, the CDR3 is TGTGCCAGCAGCCACGGTATCCAATCCTACGAGCAGTACTTC. It encodes CASSHGIQSYEQYF.